One and the same sample provided the 10 T cell receptor beta chains below, sequenced in a study of T cell changes during pregnancy in multiple sclerosis. The table came from immunoSEQ multiplex PCR; TCRdb's copy has only in-frame clones and leaves some out. The sample yields about 36,000 clones, 75% to 95% seen once. Sequenced here: CD4+ T cells from peripheral blood mononuclear cells, sampled in the second trimester of pregnancy. These receptors came from a female donor in good health, enrolled as a control in a pregnancy study.

The chain employs TRBV6-5 and TRBJ1-4; the match to TRBD1 covers 8 bases. The CDR3 has 14 residues. J was trimmed by 1 base and V by 7 bases; bases with no gene match: 2. Per germline, CDR1 MNHEY and CDR2 SVGAGI. CDR3 sequence: CASTTGGTNEKLFF. CDR3 bases: TGTGCCAGCACCACAGGGGGAACTAATGAAAAACTGTTTTTT.

V usage is TRBV5-1 and J usage is TRBJ1-4, with D tentatively TRBD1 (5 bases). Trimming removed 0 bases from V and 8 bases from J, with 11 bases in between. The germline V gene has CDR1 SGHRS and CDR2 YFSETQ. CDR3 length equals 14 residues. DNA of the CDR3: TGCGCCAGCAGCTTGGCCGGGGGATTGGAAAAACTGTTTTTT. As protein: CASSLAGGLEKLFF.

The chain employs TRBV5-1 and TRBJ2-3; D remains ambiguous. The germline CDR1 and CDR2 sequences are SGHRS and YFSETQ. This CDR3 is 15 amino acids long. V was clipped by 0 bases and J by 1 base, with 9 bases between them. CDR3 sequence: CASSLVFSGTDTQYF. The CDR3 region has the DNA TGCGCCAGCAGCTTGGTTTTCTCCGGCACAGATACGCAGTATTTT. Drawing the rest from reference TRBV5-1 and TRBJ2-3, the complete variable domain is KAGVTQTPRYLIKTRGQQVTLSCSPISGHRSVSWYQQTPGQGLQFLFEYFSETQRNKGNFPGRFSGRQFSNSRSEMNVSTLELGDSALYLCASSLVFSGTDTQYFGPGTRLTVL.

This clone has a handful of counts. CDR3 sequence reads: CASRSTGKSSEKLFF. For the CDR3, the DNA is TGCGCCAGCAGATCGACAGGGAAATCTAGTGAAAAACTGTTTTTT. The V call is TRBV5-1, the J call TRBJ1-4; 7 bases fit TRBD1. J gave up 7 bases and V 5 bases, and 11 bases lay outside the gene matches. CDR3 length equals 15 residues. Per the germline V gene, CDR1 is SGHRS and CDR2 is YFSETQ. Supplemented by reference TRBV5-1 and TRBJ1-4, the full variable domain reads KAGVTQTPRYLIKTRGQQVTLSCSPISGHRSVSWYQQTPGQGLQFLFEYFSETQRNKGNFPGRFSGRQFSNSRSEMNVSTLELGDSALYLCASRSTGKSSEKLFFGSGTQLSVL.

The V and J genes are TRBV28 and TRBJ2-7; D not certain. The V gene lost 7 bases and the J gene lost 3 bases, with 13 bases spanning the gap. Germline-derived CDR1 and CDR2 are MDHEN and SYDVKM. This CDR3 spans 13 amino acids. The CDR3 nucleotides read TGTGCCAGCACTAGTACTCTGTACTACGAGCAGTACTTC. This encodes CASTSTLYYEQYF.

V and J are TRBV28 and TRBJ2-7; 12 nucleotides match TRBD2. The CDR3 has 15 residues. Per the germline V gene, CDR1 is MDHEN and CDR2 is SYDVKM. V gave up 4 bases and J gave up 4 bases; unmatched junction bases: 5. This CDR3 reads CASSSLAGGLYEQYF. CDR3 DNA: TGTGCCAGCAGTTCGCTAGCGGGAGGGTTATACGAGCAGTACTTC.

There are a few counts of this clone. J is TRBJ1-5 and V is TRBV10-3; no clear D gene. Trimming left V 0 bases short and J 2 bases short, with 17 bases between. The germline CDR1 and CDR2 sequences are ENHRY and SYGVKD. The CDR3 has 18 amino acids. This CDR3 is CAISESKGLLGGNQPQHF. As DNA, the CDR3 is TGTGCCATCAGTGAGTCGAAGGGTCTTCTGGGAGGCAATCAGCCCCAGCATTTT.

The chain couples TRBV27 to TRBJ2-2; possibly TRBD1 for D (6 bases). CDR3 length equals 14 residues. CDR1 is MNHEY and CDR2 is SMNVEV in the germline V gene (reference sequence). V was cut by 6 bases and J by 6 bases, with 14 bases left in between. The chain's CDR3 is CASSRLSGAGELFF. CDR3 DNA: TGTGCCAGCAGCCGCCTTTCAGGGGCCGGGGAGCTGTTTTTT.

The chain carries TRBV6-4 and TRBJ1-1; D gene uncertain. Germline CDR1 and CDR2: MRHNA and SNTAGT. CDR3 size: 14 residues. Trimming pared 3 bases from V and 3 bases from J, leaving 11 bases between. CDR3 amino acids: CASSEPGRDTEAFF. DNA for the CDR3: TGTGCCAGCAGTGAGCCTGGGAGGGACACTGAAGCTTTCTTT.

The J gene is TRBJ2-1, the V gene TRBV6-5; D gene ambiguous. The CDR3 is 11 residues long. The germline V and J ends were trimmed by 7 bases and 9 bases, with 10 bases remaining between them. Germline V gene lookup returns CDR1 MNHEY and CDR2 SVGAGI. CDR3 loop: CASKRSTEQFF. The DNA for the CDR3 is TGTGCCAGCAAACGTAGCACTGAGCAGTTCTTC.